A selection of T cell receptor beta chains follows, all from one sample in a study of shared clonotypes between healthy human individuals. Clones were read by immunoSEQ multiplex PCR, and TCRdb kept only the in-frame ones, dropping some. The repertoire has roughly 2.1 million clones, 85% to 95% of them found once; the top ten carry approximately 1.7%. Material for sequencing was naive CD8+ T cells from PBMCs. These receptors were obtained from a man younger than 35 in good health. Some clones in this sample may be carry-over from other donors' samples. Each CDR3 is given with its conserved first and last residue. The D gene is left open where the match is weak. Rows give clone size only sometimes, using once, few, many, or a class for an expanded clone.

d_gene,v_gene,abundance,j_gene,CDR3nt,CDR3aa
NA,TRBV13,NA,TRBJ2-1,TGTGCCAGCAGCTTAGCTAGGAAATCCGGCCCCTACAATGAGCAGTTCTTC,CASSLARKSGPYNEQFF
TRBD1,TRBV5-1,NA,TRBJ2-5,TGCGCCAGCAGCTTGGACAGGGGATTAGGGGAGACCCAGTACTTC,CASSLDRGLGETQYF
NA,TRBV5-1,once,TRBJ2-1,TGCGCCAGCGCCTTGTGGGCCTTAAATGAGCAGTTCTTC,CASALWALNEQFF
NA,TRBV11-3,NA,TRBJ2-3,TGTGCCAGCTCTTACGGGGTCACAGATACGCAGTATTTT,CASSYGVTDTQYF
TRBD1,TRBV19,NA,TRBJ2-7,TGTGCCAGTAGTCTCGACAGGGTATCCTACGAGCAGTACTTC,CASSLDRVSYEQYF
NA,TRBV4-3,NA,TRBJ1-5,TGCGCCAGCACTCCGGATTATAGCAATCAGCCCCAGCATTTT,CASTPDYSNQPQHF
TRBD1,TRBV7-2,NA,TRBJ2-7,TGTGCCAGCAGCTTACTTGGGACAGGGCTCTCCTACGAGCAGTACTTC,CASSLLGTGLSYEQYF
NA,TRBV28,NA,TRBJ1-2,TGTGCCAGCCGAGAGTCAGGTACCCTCGACTATGGCTACACCTTC,CASRESGTLDYGYTF
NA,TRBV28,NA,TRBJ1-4,TGTGCCAGCAGTTTGGGAGGCTACGCAACTAATGAAAAACTGTTTTTT,CASSLGGYATNEKLFF
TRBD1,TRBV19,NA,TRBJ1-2,TGTGCCAGCCATACAGGGGGCCCCCCGACATATGGCTACACCTTC,CASHTGGPPTYGYTF
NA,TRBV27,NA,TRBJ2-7,TGTGCCAGCAGTCCCCGTAGCTCTTGGGAGCAGTACTTC,CASSPRSSWEQYF
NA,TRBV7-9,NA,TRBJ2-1,TGTGCCAGCAGCTTCCAGCTCAATGAGCAGTTCTTC,CASSFQLNEQFF
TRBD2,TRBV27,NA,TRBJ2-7,TGTGCCAGCAGTCTCGTGGCTAGCGGGAGTTCCGAGCAGTACTTC,CASSLVASGSSEQYF
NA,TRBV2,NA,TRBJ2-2,TGTGCCAGCAGGGACATCAACACCGGGGAGCTGTTTTTT,CASRDINTGELFF
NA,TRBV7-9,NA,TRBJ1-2,TGTGCCAGCAGCTTGGGAACCACAGCAAACTCAAACTATGGCTACACCTTC,CASSLGTTANSNYGYTF
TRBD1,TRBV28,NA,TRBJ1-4,TGTGCCAGCAGTTTACCCGGGACAGGGGGTGAAAAACTGTTTTTT,CASSLPGTGGEKLFF
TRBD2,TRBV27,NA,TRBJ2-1,TGTGCCAGCAGCGAGCGGGAGGGCCTCAATGAGCAGTTCTTC,CASSEREGLNEQFF
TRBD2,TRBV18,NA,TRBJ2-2,TGTGCCAGCTCACCAGGAACGGGAGGGCTTACCGGGGAGCTGTTTTTT,CASSPGTGGLTGELFF
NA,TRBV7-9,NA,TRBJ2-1,TGTGCCAGCAGCCTACAAGGCGGACGCTCCTACAATGAGCAGTTCTTC,CASSLQGGRSYNEQFF
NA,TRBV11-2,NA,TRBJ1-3,TGTGCCAGCAGCCCCGGACGGACCTCTGGAAACACCATATATTTT,CASSPGRTSGNTIYF
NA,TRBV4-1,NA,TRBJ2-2,TGCGCCAGCAGCCTCAGACACCCCGGATTCACCGGGGAGCTGTTTTTT,CASSLRHPGFTGELFF
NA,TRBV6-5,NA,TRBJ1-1,TGTGCCAGCAGTTACTCAGACACCCATGAAGCTTTCTTT,CASSYSDTHEAFF
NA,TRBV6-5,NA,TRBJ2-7,TGTGCCAGCAGTTACTCGAGGATTCCGAGCTCCTACGAGCAGTACTTC,CASSYSRIPSSYEQYF
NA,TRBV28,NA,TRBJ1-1,TGTGCCAGCAGTTCGATCCAGATGAACACTGAAGCTTTCTTT,CASSSIQMNTEAFF
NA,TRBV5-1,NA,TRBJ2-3,TGCGCCAGCAGCACGACTAGAGCCACAGATACGCAGTATTTT,CASSTTRATDTQYF
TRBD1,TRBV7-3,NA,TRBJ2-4,TGTGCCAGCAGCCCTACGGGACAGGGGGCTGGAAACATTCAGTACTTC,CASSPTGQGAGNIQYF
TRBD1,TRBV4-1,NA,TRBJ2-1,TGCGCCAGCAGCCAGGCCGCAGGGGGCAATGAGCAGTTCTTC,CASSQAAGGNEQFF
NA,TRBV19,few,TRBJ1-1,TGTGCCAGTGGGGCGGCTCGAGCTTTCTTT,CASGAARAFF
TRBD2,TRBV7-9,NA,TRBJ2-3,TGTGCCAGCAGCTCGAGGGGCGGGAGGACAGATACGCAGTATTTT,CASSSRGGRTDTQYF
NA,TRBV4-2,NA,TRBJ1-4,TGTGCCAGCAGCCAAGAGACAGGCGAAAAACTGTTTTTT,CASSQETGEKLFF
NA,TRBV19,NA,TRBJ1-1,TGTGCCAGTAAAATCGGGAACACTGAAGCTTTCTTT,CASKIGNTEAFF
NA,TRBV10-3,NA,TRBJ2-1,TGTGCCATCAGTGCAGGGGGGAATGAGCAGTTCTTC,CAISAGGNEQFF
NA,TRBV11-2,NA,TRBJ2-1,TGTGCCAGCAGCTCTGCCAGGGACTCCTACAATGAGCAGTTCTTC,CASSSARDSYNEQFF
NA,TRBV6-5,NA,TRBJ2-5,TGTGCCAGCAGTTACTCGGGGATGTGGACCCAAGAGACCCAGTACTTC,CASSYSGMWTQETQYF
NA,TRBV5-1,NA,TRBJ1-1,TGCGCCAGCAGAACAAGAGGGGGTTTGAACACTGAAGCTTTCTTT,CASRTRGGLNTEAFF
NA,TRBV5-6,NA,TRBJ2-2,TGTGCCAGCAGCGACCTTTGGGGCGCGACCGGGGAGCTGTTTTTT,CASSDLWGATGELFF
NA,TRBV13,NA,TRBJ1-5,TGTGCCAGCAGCTTCAGGGGTCCTAATCAGCCCCAGCATTTT,CASSFRGPNQPQHF